This T cell receptor (beta chain) was identified in a study of chemoradiotherapy in HPV16-positive cancers. General study findings and limits: Only a couple of HPV16-positive patients supplied the functional HPV-specificity definition. HPV-responsive T-cell expansion during chemoradiotherapy was linked to improved recurrence-free survival in HPV16-positive patients. Candidate HPV-specific clones and E7-related TCR motifs grew in tumor during treatment.

The CDR3 sequence is 13 residues long. Germline CDR1 reads SQVTM; CDR2 reads ANQGSEA. Trimming took 5 bases from V and 4 from J, leaving 15 bases between them. Clones were sequenced by immunoSEQ multiplex PCR, and TCRdb holds only the in-frame ones, with some missing. The repertoire holds about 5,400 clones, with roughly 85% as singletons. About this clone: The antigen remains unidentified.

Source: tumor tissue, taken from a patient who underwent chemoradiotherapy. J is TRBJ2-7 and V is TRBV29-1, with no clear D. The sequence derives from a human donor with HPV-associated anogenital cancer. The CDR3 region is CSVTSIGNYEQYF. The CDR3 bases are TGCAGCGTTACTTCCATAGGGAATTACGAGCAGTACTTC.